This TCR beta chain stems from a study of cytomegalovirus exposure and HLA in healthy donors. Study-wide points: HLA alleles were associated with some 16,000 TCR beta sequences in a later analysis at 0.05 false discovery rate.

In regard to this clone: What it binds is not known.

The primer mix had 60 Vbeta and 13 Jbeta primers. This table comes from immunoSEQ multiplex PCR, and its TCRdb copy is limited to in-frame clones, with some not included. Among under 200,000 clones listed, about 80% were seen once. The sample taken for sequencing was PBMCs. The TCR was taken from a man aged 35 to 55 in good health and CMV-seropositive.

The CDR3 sequence is CASSLASGDTQYF. CDR3 coding DNA: TGTGCCAGCAGCCTGGCTAGCGGAGATACGCAGTATTTT. The chain couples TRBV14 to TRBJ2-3, with TRBD2 matching 7 bases. V dropped 4 bases and J dropped 5; count of bases not matched to a gene: 3. Germline V gene lookup returns CDR1 SGHDN and CDR2 FVKESK. The CDR3 loop spans 13 amino acids.